This T cell receptor beta chain stems from a study of T-cell memory formation after mild COVID-19. Germline V gives CDR1 SGHRS, CDR2 YFSETQ. V lost 4 bases, J lost 2 bases, and 14 bases lay in between. CDR3 length: 15 residues. Each CDR3 protein gets one entry after TCRdb re-called the 5' RACE reads with MiXCR. Among approximately 390,000 distinct CDR3 sequences listed, approximately 15% were seen once. This clonotype has only a few counts. The sequenced sample consisted of PBMCs or a T cell subset sorted from them (not recorded which). The sequence derives from a man younger than 35 who had mild COVID-19 (a few samples of this study predate the infection). Cell type and time point are not known. The chain uses TRBV5-1 and TRBJ2-3; no clear D. The CDR3 region is CASSLQSRTTDTQYF. CDR3 bases: TGCGCCAGCAGCCTACAGTCCCGAACCACAGATACGCAGTATTTT.